Included here is one TCR beta chain sequence, with context. As for time point: peripheral blood 6 weeks after treatment start. The CDR3 runs 16 residues. J was trimmed by 6 bases and V by 4 bases; bases with no gene match: 9. The entry originates in a study of PD-L1 blockade in urothelial cancer. Study information: Patients arrived having already received 0 to 3 prior chemotherapy regimens.

Repertoires were generated with immunoSEQ multiplex PCR, while TCRdb's copy carries only in-frame clones and drops some. The data show more than 40,000 clones, around four fifths seen once. The clonotype was recovered from a man between 60 and 70 years old with urothelial cancer. This specimen consisted of PBMCs, obtained around atezolizumab (anti-PD-L1) treatment. This chain connects TRBV23-1 to TRBJ1-5, with 10 bases matching TRBD1. TRBV23-1 is reported as an ORF; its role is uncertain. The DNA for the CDR3 is TGCGCCAGCAGTCTACGCCGGGACAGGGGACCTCAGCCCCAGCATTTT. It yields the protein CASSLRRDRGPQPQHF.